The clone carrying this TCR beta chain showed up many times. It was genomic DNA that served as the template for profiling TCR beta VDJ and CDR3. TCRdb itself ran the reads through MiXCR, one entry per CDR3 protein. Of 150,000 or so distinct CDR3 sequences in the sample, under 55% are singletons; the top ten hold more than 0.85%. This sample is part of a study of CD8+CD57+ T cells in acquired aplastic anemia. Across the whole study: Mean DNA quantity obtained from sorted CD4+ and CD8+ cells was about 3.5 ug.

Those patients picked for sequencing had displayed CD8+CD57+ cell expansion on flow cytometry. Germline CDR1 is SGHTA and CDR2 is FQGNSA. Trimming at V came to 5 bases and at J to 3 bases, leaving 9 bases not matched to a gene. There are 16 residues in the CDR3. This TCR came from a human donor with aplastic anemia. This chain links TRBV7-2 with TRBJ2-7, with TRBD1 matching 11 bases. The specimen sequenced was sorted CD4+, CD8+, or CD8+CD57+ T cells (not recorded which) from PBMCs. The CDR3 loop is CASSNLPGTGGYEQYF. The CDR3 DNA reads as TGTGCCAGCAGCAATCTTCCCGGGACAGGGGGCTACGAGCAGTACTTC.